One sample yielded the 21 T cell receptor beta chains listed below, sequenced in a study of blood T cell repertoires in COVID-19. This table comes from immunoSEQ multiplex PCR, and its TCRdb copy is limited to in-frame clones, with some not included. The table has 110,000 or so clones, 75% to 90% seen once. What was sequenced was peripheral blood. These receptors came from a woman in her sixties or seventies with COVID-19, enrolled during active disease.

In its sample, this clone was seen a few times. The chain carries TRBV14 and TRBJ2-7; 15 bases agree with TRBD2. The germline CDR1 and CDR2 sequences are SGHDN and FVKESK. With V trimmed by 1 base and J by 4 bases, 11 bases remained unmatched. The CDR3 has 19 residues. CDR3 protein: CASSQAPGLAGGGIYEQYF. In DNA, the CDR3 is TGTGCCAGCAGCCAAGCCCCGGGACTAGCGGGGGGAGGTATTTACGAGCAGTACTTC.

The genes are TRBV30 and TRBJ1-3; D might be TRBD1 (5 bases). The CDR3 is 14 residues long. V was cut by 0 bases and J by 4 bases, with 10 bases left in between. CDR1 and CDR2 (germline): GTSNPN, SVGIG (reference sequence). The CDR3 DNA follows: TGTGCCTGGAGTGTTTGGGGCATCGGAAACACCATATATTTT. Translating it yields CAWSVWGIGNTIYF.

V usage is TRBV6-2 or TRBV6-3 and J usage is TRBJ1-1; 10 bases map to TRBD1. In germline, CDR1 is MNHEY, CDR2 SVGEGT. Trimming removed 3 bases from V and 0 bases from J; junction bases left unmatched: 7. This CDR3 is 17 amino acids long. The DNA for the CDR3 is TGTGCCAGCAGTTATATCCGGGACAGGGGATTGAACACTGAAGCTTTCTTT. Its protein product is CASSYIRDRGLNTEAFF.

V usage is TRBV5-4 and J usage is TRBJ2-7, with a tentative D call TRBD1 (6 bases). V was shortened by 2 bases and J by 7 bases, with 16 bases between the two germline ends. This CDR3 spans 14 amino acids. Per germline, CDR1 SGHNT and CDR2 YYREEE (reference sequence). The CDR3 DNA follows: TGTGCCAGCAGCTTCAAAGACAGGTTCAAGGAGCAGTACTTC. Its translation: CASSFKDRFKEQYF.

CDR3 protein: CASSLAGQYSGNTIYF. The CDR3 DNA is TGTGCCAGCAGCTTAGCTGGGCAGTACTCTGGAAACACCATATATTTT. The chain has TRBV7-9 and TRBJ1-3; the D is unclear. Germline values: CDR1 SEHNR, CDR2 FQNEAQ (reference sequence). V lost 0 bases to trimming and J lost 0 bases, with 9 bases between them. CDR3 length: 16 amino acids.

The chain uses TRBV7-9 and TRBJ1-4, with D perhaps TRBD1 (6 bases). V lost 5 bases and J lost 0, with 10 bases in between. CDR1 is SEHNR and CDR2 is FQNEAQ in the germline V gene (reference sequence). The CDR3 spans 15 residues. Written as DNA, the CDR3 is TGTGCCAGCAGCCAAAGGACAGCAACTAATGAAAAACTGTTTTTT. Amino acid sequence: CASSQRTATNEKLFF.

The V gene is TRBV5-4, the J gene TRBJ1-4, with D unclear. The CDR3 is 15 residues long. The germline CDR1 and CDR2 sequences are SGHNT and YYREEE (reference sequence). Between the trimmed V and J ends, which lost 4 bases and 7 bases, there was a span of 17 bases. The CDR3 protein is CASSLAEGRAEKLFF. The CDR3 DNA reads TGTGCCAGCAGCCTCGCGGAAGGGCGGGCTGAAAAACTGTTTTTT.

The chain is built from TRBV2 and TRBJ2-7; a possible D gene is TRBD2 (6 bases). CDR1 is SNHLY, CDR2 FYNNEI, per germline. V shed 5 bases and J shed 3 bases, with 8 bases lying between them. The CDR3 spans 12 residues. The CDR3 region has the DNA TGTGCCAGCAGTAGGGGACTCTACGAGCAGTACTTC. Encoded protein: CASSRGLYEQYF.

This chain links TRBV7-6 with TRBJ1-2; 7 bases are a match to TRBD1. V was pared by 3 bases and J by 1 base, with 5 bases of the junction left unmatched. The CDR3 covers 15 residues. Germline-derived CDR1 and CDR2 are SGHVS and FNYEAQ. CDR3 nucleotide sequence: TGTGCCAGCAGCTTGAGGACAGGAATTAACTATGGCTACACCTTC. Its translation is CASSLRTGINYGYTF.

The rearrangement uses TRBV19 and TRBJ2-5; 9 bases align to TRBD2. Germline lookup yields CDR1 LNHDA and CDR2 SQIVND (reference sequence). The CDR3 contains 16 residues. The ends lost 6 bases at V and 5 bases at J; junction bases unmatched: 13. The CDR3 bases are TGTGCCAGTAGGCCCGGGCGGCGGGGGGGCCTGGAGACCCAGTACTTC. Translating gives CASRPGRRGGLETQYF.

The rearrangement joins TRBV10-3 to TRBJ1-5; 7 nucleotides align to TRBD1. With V trimmed by 2 bases and J by 5 bases, 6 bases remained unmatched. Germline loops: CDR1 ENHRY, CDR2 SYGVKD. The CDR3 consists of 15 residues. The DNA for the CDR3 is TGTGCCATCAGTGAGCAGGGGACAGTGGATCAGCCCCAGCATTTT. Its protein product is CAISEQGTVDQPQHF.

The count of this clone is one. The V call is TRBV7-2, the J call TRBJ2-3, with D possibly being TRBD2 (5 bases). CDR1 SGHTA and CDR2 FQGNSA come from the germline V gene. Trimming stripped 2 bases from V and 2 bases from J, with 11 bases between. This CDR3 has 15 residues. CDR3 DNA: TGTGCCAGCAGCTTACAGCGGACTTTCACAGATACGCAGTATTTT. Amino acid sequence: CASSLQRTFTDTQYF.

The V and J genes are TRBV5-4 and TRBJ1-1, with 8 bases identical to TRBD1. Per the germline V gene, CDR1 is SGHNT and CDR2 is YYREEE (reference sequence). The J segment lost 5 bases and the V segment lost 0 bases, leaving 6 bases of the junction unmatched. The CDR3 is made up of 15 amino acids. DNA of the CDR3: TGTGCCAGCAGCTTGGCGCAGGGGGCAGGGACTGAAGCTTTCTTT. Translating it yields CASSLAQGAGTEAFF. Full variable domain (outside the CDR3, taken from reference TRBV5-4 and TRBJ1-1): ETGVTQSPTHLIKTRGQQVTLRCSSQSGHNTVSWYQQALGQGPQFIFQYYREEENGRGNFPPRFSGLQFPNYSSELNVNALELDDSALYLCASSLAQGAGTEAFFGQGTRLTVV.

This clone appeared a few times. This chain links TRBV4-1 with TRBJ2-7; 10 positions agree with TRBD2. Germline loops: CDR1 MGHRA, CDR2 YSYEKL. The CDR3 sequence is 17 residues long. With 3 bases clipped from V and 4 bases from J, the junction kept 12 bases outside the gene matches. CDR3 sequence reads: CASSHGPLAGVEYEQYF. The DNA for the CDR3 is TGCGCCAGCAGCCACGGACCCCTAGCGGGGGTGGAATACGAGCAGTACTTC.

The CDR3 coding sequence is TGTGCCAGCAGCTTAGAGAAAGAGCCTCTGAACGGGGAGCTGTTTTTT. It is translated as CASSLEKEPLNGELFF. The gene calls are TRBV7-8 and TRBJ2-2; no clear D gene. Germline-derived CDR1 and CDR2 are SGHVS and FQNEAQ. V was shortened by 1 base and J by 7 bases, with 16 bases between the two germline ends. The CDR3 contains 16 residues.

V gene TRBV19 combines with J gene TRBJ1-2; D remains unclear. The CDR3 runs to 13 residues. Germline lookup yields CDR1 LNHDA and CDR2 SQIVND (reference sequence). The V end lost 6 bases, the J end lost 4 bases, and 12 bases lay between the germline ends. The CDR3 DNA follows: TGTGCCAGTAGGCGTCCGGGGTCCTATGGCTACACCTTC. This gives the protein CASRRPGSYGYTF.

V is TRBV2 and J is TRBJ1-3, with D unresolved. Trimming cost V 2 bases and J 0 bases, with 8 bases left between them. The CDR3 is made up of 15 amino acids. Germline lookup yields CDR1 SNHLY and CDR2 FYNNEI. The CDR3 DNA reads as TGTGCCAGCAGTGAATTAGGCGGCTCTGGAAACACCATATATTTT. Amino acid sequence: CASSELGGSGNTIYF. Supplemented by reference TRBV2 and TRBJ1-3, the full variable domain reads EPEVTQTPSHQVTQMGQEVILRCVPISNHLYFYWYRQILGQKVEFLVSFYNNEISEKSEIFDDQFSVERPDGSNFTLKIRSTKLEDSAMYFCASSELGGSGNTIYFGEGSWLTVV.

CDR3 in amino acids: CASSLVIAGATEQYF. CDR3 DNA sequence: TGTGCCAGCAGCTTAGTAATAGCGGGGGCTACGGAGCAGTACTTC. The rearrangement joins TRBV7-2 to TRBJ2-7, with TRBD2 matching 9 bases. V was clipped by 1 base and J by 7 bases; unmatched bases: 8. The CDR3 is 15 amino acids. Germline V gene lookup returns CDR1 SGHTA and CDR2 FQGNSA. Full variable domain (remainder filled in from reference TRBV7-2 and TRBJ2-7): GAGVSQSPSNKVTEKGKDVELRCDPISGHTALYWYRQSLGQGLEFLIYFQGNSAPDKSGLPSDRFSAERTGGSVSTLTIQRTQQEDSAVYLCASSLVIAGATEQYFGPGTRLTVT.

This chain joins TRBV7-2 and TRBJ2-7, with TRBD1 matching 10 bases. The CDR3 consists of 14 residues. The V segment lost 4 bases and the J segment 3 bases; nucleotides outside the gene matches: 3. Germline V gene data show CDR1 as SGHTA and CDR2 as FQGNSA. The CDR3 coding sequence is TGTGCCAGCAGCTCGGGACAGGGGATCTACGAGCAGTACTTC. This gives the protein CASSSGQGIYEQYF.

Only a few counts were recorded for this clone. V gene TRBV5-1 combines with J gene TRBJ2-3; TRBD1 matches 8 bases. Looked up from germline, CDR1 is SGHRS and CDR2 is YFSETQ. Trimming cost V 4 bases and J 4 bases; bases outside gene matches: 8. CDR3 length equals 15 residues. As DNA, the CDR3 is TGCGCCAGCAGCCTTGGACAGGGCGCCTCAGATACGCAGTATTTT. Translating it yields CASSLGQGASDTQYF.

The rearrangement uses TRBV2 and TRBJ1-4, with 8 bases fitting TRBD1. The CDR3 has 16 amino acids. V dropped 4 bases and J dropped 4; count of bases not matched to a gene: 8. CDR1 SNHLY and CDR2 FYNNEI come from the germline V gene. The CDR3 reads CASSGRETGDNEKLFF. The CDR3 DNA reads TGTGCCAGCAGTGGAAGGGAGACAGGGGATAATGAAAAACTGTTTTTT.